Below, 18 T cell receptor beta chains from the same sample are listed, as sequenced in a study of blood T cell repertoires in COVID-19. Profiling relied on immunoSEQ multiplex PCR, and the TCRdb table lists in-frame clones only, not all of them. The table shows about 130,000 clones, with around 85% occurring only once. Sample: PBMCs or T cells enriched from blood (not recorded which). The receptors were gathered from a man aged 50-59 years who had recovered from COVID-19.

The CDR3 bases are TGTGCCAGCAGCGTCCTTCGGGACAGAAATTCACCCCTCCACTTT. Encoded protein: CASSVLRDRNSPLHF. V gene TRBV28 combines with J gene TRBJ1-6; 7 nucleotides match TRBD1. Germline loops: CDR1 MDHEN, CDR2 SYDVKM. The J segment lost 7 bases and the V segment lost 6 bases, leaving 9 bases of the junction unmatched. This CDR3 has 15 amino acids. The whole variable domain, remainder taken from reference TRBV28 and TRBJ1-6, is DVKVTQSSRYLVKRTGEKVFLECVQDMDHENMFWYRQDPGLGLRLIYFSYDVKMKEKGDIPEGYSVSREKKERFSLILESASTNQTSMYLCASSVLRDRNSPLHFGNGTRLTVT.

In DNA form, the CDR3 reads TGTGCCAGTAGTATAGTGGGGCAGAATCAGCCCCAGCATTTT. Translating it yields CASSIVGQNQPQHF. The rearrangement uses TRBV19 and TRBJ1-5, with D possibly TRBD1 on 5 matching bases. The CDR3 consists of 14 residues. Trimming pared 1 base from V and 4 bases from J, leaving 8 bases between. Looked up from germline, CDR1 is LNHDA and CDR2 is SQIVND (reference sequence). Using reference TRBV19 and TRBJ1-5 for the parts outside the CDR3, the full variable domain is DGGITQSPKYLFRKEGQNVTLSCEQNLNHDAMYWYRQDPGQGLRLIYYSQIVNDFQKGDIAEGYSVSREKKESFPLTVTSAQKNPTAFYLCASSIVGQNQPQHFGDGTRLSIL.

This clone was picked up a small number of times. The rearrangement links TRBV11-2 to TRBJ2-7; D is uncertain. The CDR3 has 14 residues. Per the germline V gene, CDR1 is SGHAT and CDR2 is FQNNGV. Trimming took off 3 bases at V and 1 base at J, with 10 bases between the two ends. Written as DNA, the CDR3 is TGTGCCAGCAGCTTTCAGTCGAATTCCTACGAGCAGTACTTC. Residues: CASSFQSNSYEQYF. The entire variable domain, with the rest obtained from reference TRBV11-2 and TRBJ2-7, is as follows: EAGVAQSPRYKIIEKRQSVAFWCNPISGHATLYWYQQILGQGPKLLIQFQNNGVVDDSQLPKDRFSAERLKGVDSTLKIQPAKLEDSAVYLCASSFQSNSYEQYFGPGTRLTVT.

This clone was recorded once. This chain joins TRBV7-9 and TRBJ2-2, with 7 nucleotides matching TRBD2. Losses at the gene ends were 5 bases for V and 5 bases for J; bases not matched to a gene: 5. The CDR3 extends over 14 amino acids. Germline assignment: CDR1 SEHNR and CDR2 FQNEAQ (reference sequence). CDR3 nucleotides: TGTGCCAGCAGCCAAGGGACTAAAACCGGGGAGCTGTTTTTT. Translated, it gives CASSQGTKTGELFF.

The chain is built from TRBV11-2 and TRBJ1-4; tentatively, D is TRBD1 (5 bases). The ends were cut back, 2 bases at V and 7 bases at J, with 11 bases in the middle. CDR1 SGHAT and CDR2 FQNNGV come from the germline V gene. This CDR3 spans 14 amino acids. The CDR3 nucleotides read TGTGCCAGCAGCTTAAACCAGGGCGGTGAAAAACTGTTTTTT. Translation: CASSLNQGGEKLFF.

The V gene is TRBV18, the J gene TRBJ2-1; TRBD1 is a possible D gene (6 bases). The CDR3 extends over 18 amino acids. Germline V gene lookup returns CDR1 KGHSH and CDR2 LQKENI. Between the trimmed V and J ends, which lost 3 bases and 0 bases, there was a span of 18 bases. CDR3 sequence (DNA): TGTGCCAGCTCACCTCCCAGGGGCCAACTATCCTCCTACAATGAGCAGTTCTTC. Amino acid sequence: CASSPPRGQLSSYNEQFF. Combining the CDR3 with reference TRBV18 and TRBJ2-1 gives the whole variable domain NAGVMQNPRHLVRRRGQEARLRCSPMKGHSHVYWYRQLPEEGLKFMVYLQKENIIDESGMPKERFSAEFPKEGPSILRIQQVVRGDSAAYFCASSPPRGQLSSYNEQFFGPGTRLTVL.

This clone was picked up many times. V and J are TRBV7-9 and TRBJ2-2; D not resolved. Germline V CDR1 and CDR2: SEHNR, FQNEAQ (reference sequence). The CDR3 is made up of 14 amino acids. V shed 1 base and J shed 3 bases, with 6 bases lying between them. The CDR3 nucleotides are TGTGCCAGCAGCTTAGAAGCCGACACCGGGGAGCTGTTTTTT. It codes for CASSLEADTGELFF.

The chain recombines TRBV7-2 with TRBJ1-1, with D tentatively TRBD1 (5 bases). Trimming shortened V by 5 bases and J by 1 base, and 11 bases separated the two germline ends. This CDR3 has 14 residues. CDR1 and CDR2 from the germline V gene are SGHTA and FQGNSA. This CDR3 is CASSTSGANTEAFF. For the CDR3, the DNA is TGTGCCAGCAGCACCAGTGGGGCGAACACTGAAGCTTTCTTT.

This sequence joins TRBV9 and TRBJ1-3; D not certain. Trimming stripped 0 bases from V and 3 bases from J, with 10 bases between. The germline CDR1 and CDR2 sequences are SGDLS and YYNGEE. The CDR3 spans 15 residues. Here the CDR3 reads CASSVGGAYGNTIYF. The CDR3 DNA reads TGTGCCAGCAGCGTAGGGGGAGCATATGGAAACACCATATATTTT.

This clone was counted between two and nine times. CDR3: CASSVGLAGALAYEQFF. CDR3 bases: TGTGCCAGCAGCGTAGGACTAGCGGGGGCCCTGGCGTATGAGCAGTTCTTC. V and J are TRBV9 and TRBJ2-1; 12 nucleotides align to TRBD2. CDR3 length equals 17 residues. Per the germline V gene, CDR1 is SGDLS and CDR2 is YYNGEE. The J segment lost 8 bases and the V segment lost 0 bases, leaving 9 bases of the junction unmatched.

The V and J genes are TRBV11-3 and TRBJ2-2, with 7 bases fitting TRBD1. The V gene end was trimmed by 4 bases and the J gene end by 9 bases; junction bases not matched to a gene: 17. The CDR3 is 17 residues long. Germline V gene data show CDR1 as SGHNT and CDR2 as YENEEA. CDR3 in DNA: TGTGCCAGCAGCTACGAGGGGGCCGGGGCTATAGGCCGGGAGCTGTTTTTT. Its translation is CASSYEGAGAIGRELFF.

In DNA form, the CDR3 reads TGTGCCAGCAGCCTGGACAGAGACCCTCCTAACTATGGCTACACCTTC. Its protein product is CASSLDRDPPNYGYTF. The rearrangement joins TRBV7-9 to TRBJ1-2; TRBD1 is a possible D gene (6 bases). The CDR3 loop spans 16 amino acids. V gave up 5 bases and J gave up 0 bases, with 16 bases separating them. Germline V lookup: CDR1 SEHNR, CDR2 FQNEAQ (reference sequence).

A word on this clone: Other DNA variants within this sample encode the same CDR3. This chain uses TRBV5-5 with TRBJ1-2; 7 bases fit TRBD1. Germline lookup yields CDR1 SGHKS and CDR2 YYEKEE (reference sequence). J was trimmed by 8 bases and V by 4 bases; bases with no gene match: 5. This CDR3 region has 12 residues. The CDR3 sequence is CASSLDRDGYTF. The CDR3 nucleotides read TGTGCCAGCAGCCTTGACAGGGACGGCTACACCTTC.

The CDR3 loop reads CASRIRGAQETQYF. DNA of the CDR3: TGTGCCAGCAGAATACGGGGGGCTCAAGAGACCCAGTACTTC. This rearrangement joins TRBV6-6 to TRBJ2-5; maybe TRBD2 (7 bases). This CDR3 has 14 residues. Germline loops: CDR1 MNHNY, CDR2 SVGAGI (reference sequence). Trimming removed 6 bases from V and 2 bases from J, with 13 bases in between.

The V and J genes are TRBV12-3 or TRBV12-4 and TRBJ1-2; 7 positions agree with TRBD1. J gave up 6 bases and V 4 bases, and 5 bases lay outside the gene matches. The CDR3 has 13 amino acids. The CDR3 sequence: CASSYGRGDGYTF. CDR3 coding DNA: TGTGCCAGCAGTTACGGCAGGGGGGATGGCTACACCTTC.

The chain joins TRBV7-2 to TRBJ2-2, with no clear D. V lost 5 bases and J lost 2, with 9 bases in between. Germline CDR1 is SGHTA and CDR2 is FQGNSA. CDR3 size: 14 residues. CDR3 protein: CASSAKTNTGELFF. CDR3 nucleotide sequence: TGTGCCAGCAGCGCCAAAACAAACACCGGGGAGCTGTTTTTT.

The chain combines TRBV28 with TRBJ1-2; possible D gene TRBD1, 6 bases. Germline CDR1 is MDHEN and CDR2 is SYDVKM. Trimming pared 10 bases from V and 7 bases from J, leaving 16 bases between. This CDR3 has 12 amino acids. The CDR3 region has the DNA TGTGCCATCTACAGGGCAGGACTTGGCTACACCTTC. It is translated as CAIYRAGLGYTF.

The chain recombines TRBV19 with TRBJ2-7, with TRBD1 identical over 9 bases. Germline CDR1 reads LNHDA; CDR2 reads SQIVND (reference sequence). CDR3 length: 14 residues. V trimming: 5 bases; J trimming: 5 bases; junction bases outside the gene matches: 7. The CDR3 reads CASSRDRVSHEQYF. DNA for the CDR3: TGTGCCAGTAGTCGGGACAGGGTAAGCCACGAGCAGTACTTC.